One and the same sample provided the 19 T cell receptor beta chains below, sequenced in a study of T cell responses to AZD1222 COVID-19 vaccine. This table comes from immunoSEQ multiplex PCR, and its TCRdb copy is limited to in-frame clones, with some not included. In the table there are roughly 120,000 clones, roughly 90% of which are singletons. This material consisted of peripheral blood, taken on day 0 of AZD1222 vaccination. These receptors originate from an adult in good health.

This clone was detected a few times. The CDR3 DNA reads as TGTGCCAGCAGCTTAGGGACGGCACCCCAACGGGATGAGCAGTTCTTC. Its protein product is CASSLGTAPQRDEQFF. The gene calls are TRBV7-9 and TRBJ2-1; D remains ambiguous. This CDR3 has 16 residues. CDR1 SEHNR and CDR2 FQNEAQ come from the germline V gene (reference sequence). V was trimmed by 1 base and J by 8 bases, leaving 18 bases between them.

CDR3 region: CASSPGTEYNEQFF. The CDR3 DNA reads as TGTGCCAGCAGTCCCGGGACAGAGTACAATGAGCAGTTCTTC. The J gene is TRBJ2-1, the V gene TRBV27, with 7 bases that match TRBD1. With V trimmed by 5 bases and J by 4 bases, 5 bases remained unmatched. The CDR3 is made up of 14 amino acids. The germline gives CDR1 MNHEY, CDR2 SMNVEV (reference sequence).

In DNA, the CDR3 is TGTGCCAGCAGTTTACCATCCGGGACAGGGACCTACGAGCAGTACTTC. As protein: CASSLPSGTGTYEQYF. This chain connects TRBV28 to TRBJ2-7, with TRBD1 matching 9 bases. Germline CDR1 is MDHEN and CDR2 is SYDVKM. The CDR3 covers 16 residues. Trimming took 2 bases from V and 2 from J; bases not matched to a gene: 7.

The V gene is TRBV7-9, the J gene TRBJ2-6; D gene unclear. Germline values: CDR1 SEHNR, CDR2 FQNEAQ (reference sequence). V gave up 2 bases and J gave up 4 bases, with 12 bases separating them. The CDR3 totals 16 residues. CDR3 nucleotide sequence: TGTGCCAGCAGCTTATATTTACCCCACGGGGCCAACGTCCTGACTTTC. Protein: CASSLYLPHGANVLTF.

This clone was observed once. The genes are TRBV6-5 and TRBJ2-7; D is unclear. V shed 0 bases and J shed 6 bases, with 9 bases lying between them. This CDR3 has 13 amino acids. The germline V gene has CDR1 MNHEY and CDR2 SVGAGI. The CDR3 bases are TGTGCCAGCAGTTACTCGCTCCATCGCGAGCAGTACTTC. It specifies CASSYSLHREQYF.

CDR3 loop: CASSEFQETQYF. CDR3 coding DNA: TGTGCCAGCAGTGAATTCCAAGAGACCCAGTACTTC. The chain recombines TRBV2 with TRBJ2-5; the D is unclear. In germline, CDR1 is SNHLY, CDR2 FYNNEI. The CDR3 length is 12 residues. The V end lost 2 bases, the J end lost 1 base, and 2 bases lay between the germline ends.

This chain links TRBV9 with TRBJ2-3; 9 positions match TRBD2. This CDR3 has 16 amino acids. V was clipped by 0 bases and J by 2 bases; unmatched bases: 4. Germline lookup yields CDR1 SGDLS and CDR2 YYNGEE. The CDR3, as DNA: TGTGCCAGCAGCGTAGTAAGCGGGGGGTTCACAGATACGCAGTATTTT. As protein: CASSVVSGGFTDTQYF.

The V and J genes are TRBV18 and TRBJ1-1, with TRBD1 matching 7 bases. There are 16 residues in the CDR3. V lost 3 bases and J lost 5; bases outside the gene matches: 12. Germline lookup yields CDR1 KGHSH and CDR2 LQKENI. The CDR3 sequence: CASSPWQGEGRTEAFF. DNA of the CDR3: TGTGCCAGCTCACCTTGGCAGGGGGAGGGTCGTACTGAAGCTTTCTTT.

The chain employs TRBV28 and TRBJ1-2, with 7 positions matching TRBD1. The germline gives CDR1 MDHEN, CDR2 SYDVKM. Losses at the gene ends were 6 bases for V and 8 bases for J; bases not matched to a gene: 9. This CDR3 region has 13 residues. CDR3 coding DNA: TGTGCCAGCAGCCCTGGACAGGCGGGCGGCTACACCTTC. The encoded protein is CASSPGQAGGYTF.

V and J are TRBV28 and TRBJ1-4; D not certain. Germline CDR1 and CDR2: MDHEN and SYDVKM. The CDR3 sequence is 14 residues long. V was trimmed by 5 bases and J by 3 bases, leaving 10 bases between them. DNA of the CDR3: TGTGCCAGCAGTGAGACTAGTTCTAATGAAAAACTGTTTTTT. This translates into CASSETSSNEKLFF.

DNA of the CDR3: TGTGCCAGCAGTGGATGGTTAGGAACGCCTAACACTGAAGCTTTCTTT. Amino acids: CASSGWLGTPNTEAFF. The rearrangement uses TRBV6-1 and TRBJ1-1; D not certain. V was trimmed by 4 bases and J by 2 bases, leaving 17 bases between them. This CDR3 is 16 amino acids long. From germline, CDR1 is MNHNS and CDR2 SASEGT.

The chain employs TRBV4-1 and TRBJ2-2, with D perhaps TRBD2 (6 bases). The germline V gene encodes CDR1 MGHRA and CDR2 YSYEKL. The CDR3 totals 17 residues. V was trimmed by 0 bases and J by 3 bases, leaving 14 bases between them. The CDR3 spells CASSQDRETAYTGELFF. The DNA for the CDR3 is TGCGCCAGCAGCCAAGATCGGGAGACCGCTTACACCGGGGAGCTGTTTTTT.

The genes are TRBV7-8 and TRBJ1-2; 8 nucleotides match TRBD1. The V and J ends lost 1 base and 8 bases, in that order; junction bases with no gene match: 18. Germline lookup yields CDR1 SGHVS and CDR2 FQNEAQ. This CDR3 is 18 amino acids long. The CDR3 bases are TGTGCCAGCAGCTTAGACGGACAGGGTGGAAGGGGAACCTACGGCTACACCTTC. It codes for CASSLDGQGGRGTYGYTF.

This chain connects TRBV6-2 or TRBV6-3 to TRBJ1-1, with TRBD1 as a possible D gene (5 bases). V dropped 6 bases and J dropped 4 bases, with 15 bases sitting between them. Germline values: CDR1 MNHEY, CDR2 SVGEGT. The CDR3 runs to 14 residues. CDR3 nucleotide sequence: TGTGCCAGCAGCCTATTAGGGGAGGGCACTGAAGCTTTCTTT. Encoded protein: CASSLLGEGTEAFF.

As regards this clone: The junction differs from germline at one of its ends, possibly a read error. The chain carries TRBV15 and TRBJ2-4; D is ambiguous. CDR1 is LNHNV and CDR2 is YYDKDF in the germline V gene (reference sequence). The CDR3 loop spans 13 amino acids. The CDR3 bases are TGTGCCACCAGCCGAGAAGCGCGAAACATTCAGTACTTC. Residues: CATSREARNIQYF.

V is TRBV5-6 and J is TRBJ1-5; tentative D call: TRBD1 (6 bases). Germline V CDR1 and CDR2: SGHDT, YYEEEE. V lost 2 bases and J 1 base, leaving 10 bases between the germline ends. This CDR3 is built from 15 residues. CDR3 nucleotide sequence: TGTGCCAGCAGCTTTGGCAGGGGAAGCAATCAGCCCCAGCATTTT. It yields the protein CASSFGRGSNQPQHF.

The chain couples TRBV7-8 to TRBJ2-1; perhaps TRBD1 as D (6 bases). The CDR3 is 15 residues long. V was cut by 5 bases and J by 4 bases, with 15 bases left in between. Germline values: CDR1 SGHVS, CDR2 FQNEAQ. The DNA of the CDR3 is TGTGCCAGCAGCCACAGGGTTACGTTATACAATGAGCAGTTCTTC. Protein sequence: CASSHRVTLYNEQFF.

The chain recombines TRBV7-2 with TRBJ2-5; D unclear. Trimming stripped 5 bases from V and 5 bases from J, with 15 bases between. CDR3 size: 14 residues. The germline gives CDR1 SGHTA, CDR2 FQGNSA. The CDR3: CASSPNPPRETQYF. As DNA, the CDR3 is TGTGCCAGCAGCCCGAACCCCCCCCGGGAGACCCAGTACTTC.

This clone has just a few counts. Written as DNA, the CDR3 is TGTGCCAGCAGTCAAACGACACGCTCTGGAAACACCATATATTTT. Translated, it gives CASSQTTRSGNTIYF. The V gene is TRBV6-5, the J gene TRBJ1-3, with D uncertain. V lost 5 bases and J 0 bases, leaving 11 bases between the germline ends. This CDR3 spans 15 amino acids. In germline, CDR1 is MNHEY, CDR2 SVGAGI.